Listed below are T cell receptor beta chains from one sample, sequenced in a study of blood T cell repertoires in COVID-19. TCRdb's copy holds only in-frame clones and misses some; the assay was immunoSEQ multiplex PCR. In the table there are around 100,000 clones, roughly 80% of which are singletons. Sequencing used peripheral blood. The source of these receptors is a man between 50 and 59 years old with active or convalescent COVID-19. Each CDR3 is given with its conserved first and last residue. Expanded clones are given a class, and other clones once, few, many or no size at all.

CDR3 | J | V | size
CATNSPRNPYEQYF | TRBJ2-7 | TRBV10-3 | .
CASSSPRDRGLNEQFF | TRBJ2-1 | TRBV5-1 | .
CASREGAGGPGELFF | TRBJ2-2 | TRBV5-1 | .
CASSPEGSSYEQYF | TRBJ2-7 | TRBV5-4 | .
CASSQSAGELFF | TRBJ2-2 | TRBV4-1 | .
CASSFGRVVGNTIYF | TRBJ1-3 | TRBV7-9 | .
CASGLGTDYGYTF | TRBJ1-2 | TRBV12-5 | .
CASRDRQGGTEAFF | TRBJ1-1 | TRBV7-9 | .
CASSETEHSPLHF | TRBJ1-6 | TRBV5-1 | .
CASKRQGATNEKLFF | TRBJ1-4 | TRBV2 | few
CASSLDRGTEAFF | TRBJ1-1 | TRBV18 | .
CASSPPEDKETQYF | TRBJ2-5 | TRBV7-2 | .
CATSDLLAGVDTQYF | TRBJ2-3 | TRBV24-1 | .
CASSPRERTYEQYF | TRBJ2-7 | TRBV11-3 | once
CASSDQGNIQYF | TRBJ2-4 | TRBV11-3 | .
CASSPDRGRVQPQHF | TRBJ1-5 | TRBV7-6 | .
CASRTSMNTEAFF | TRBJ1-1 | TRBV2 | .
CASSNGHRPYNSPLHF | TRBJ1-6 | TRBV28 | .
CASSPEVGHFEAFF | TRBJ1-1 | TRBV5-1 | .
CASSSARDTGELFF | TRBJ2-2 | TRBV6-6 | .
CASRTGGADTIYF | TRBJ1-3 | TRBV6-5 | .
CASRRSAYNEQFF | TRBJ2-1 | TRBV13 | .
CASSYKGQNYGYTF | TRBJ1-2 | TRBV6-5 | .
CASSPTSGTGNEQFF | TRBJ2-1 | TRBV4-2 | few
CASSLDRAITDTQYF | TRBJ2-3 | TRBV5-4 | .
CASSLLVRAEAFF | TRBJ1-1 | TRBV7-9 | .
CASSVGLAGVLTGELFF | TRBJ2-2 | TRBV9 | once
CASSEASVSTSGKQETQYF | TRBJ2-5 | TRBV2 | .